This T cell receptor (beta chain) appears in the sequencing data of a study of human T cells and chemical hapten exposure. Study information: Doses of diphenylcyclopropenone went to the patients' scalps weekly throughout the roughly 22-week study.

The table lists this clonotype with many counts. The antigen is undetermined. V dropped 4 bases and J dropped 9 bases, with 6 bases sitting between them. CDR1 and CDR2 from the germline V gene are LGHDT and YNNKEL (reference sequence). CDR3 length: 11 residues. During construction of the library, unique molecular identifiers were attached to individual cDNA molecules for quantitative, reproducible TCR counting. TCRdb fed the RACE reads into MiXCR, producing one record per CDR3 protein. The table shows 85,000 or so distinct CDR3 sequences, with more than 9% occurring only once. Study-wide points: There was alopecia in the donors, so their immune response may differ from that of healthy people. Sensitizing with DPC caused no change in TCRs above 1 in 1000 frequency.

As for time point: patch test 2, 6 weeks after DPC sensitization. Treatment in this sample: therapeutic diphenylcyclopropenone sensitization with weekly scalp DPC. This sequence joins TRBV3-1 and TRBJ2-2; D is undetermined. The sequence came from a man between 18 and 35 years old with alopecia areata. Some clones in this sample may be carry-over from other donors' samples. This specimen consisted of whole blood, obtained in connection with sensitization to the hapten diphenylcyclopropenone (DPC). CDR3 sequence: CASSPSRELFF. CDR3 DNA: TGTGCCAGCAGCCCATCCCGGGAGCTGTTTTTT. The full variable domain, completed using reference TRBV3-1 and TRBJ2-2, is DTAVSQTPKYLVTQMGNDKSIKCEQNLGHDTMYWYKQDSKKFLKIMFSYNNKELIINETVPNRFSPKSPDKAHLNLHINSLELGDSAVYFCASSPSRELFFGEGSRLTVL.